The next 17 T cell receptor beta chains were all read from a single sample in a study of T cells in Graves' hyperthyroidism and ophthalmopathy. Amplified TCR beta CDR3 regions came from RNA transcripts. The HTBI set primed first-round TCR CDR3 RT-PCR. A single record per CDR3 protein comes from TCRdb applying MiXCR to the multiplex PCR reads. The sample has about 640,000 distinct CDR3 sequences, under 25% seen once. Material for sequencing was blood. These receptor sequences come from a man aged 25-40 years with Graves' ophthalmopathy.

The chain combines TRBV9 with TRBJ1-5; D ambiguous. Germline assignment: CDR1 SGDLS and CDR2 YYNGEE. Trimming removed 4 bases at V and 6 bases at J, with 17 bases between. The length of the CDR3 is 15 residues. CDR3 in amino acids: CASSKRGGLGQPQHF. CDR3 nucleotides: TGTGCCAGCAGCAAAAGAGGAGGGTTGGGTCAGCCCCAGCATTTT.

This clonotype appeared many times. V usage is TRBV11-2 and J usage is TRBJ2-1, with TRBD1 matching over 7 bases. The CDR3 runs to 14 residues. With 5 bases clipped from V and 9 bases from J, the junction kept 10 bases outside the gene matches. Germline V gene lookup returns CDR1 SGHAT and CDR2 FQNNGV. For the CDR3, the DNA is TGTGCCAGCAGCGTCGGGACAGTTAAGAGTGAGCAGTTCTTC. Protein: CASSVGTVKSEQFF. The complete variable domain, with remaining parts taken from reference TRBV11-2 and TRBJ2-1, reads EAGVAQSPRYKIIEKRQSVAFWCNPISGHATLYWYQQILGQGPKLLIQFQNNGVVDDSQLPKDRFSAERLKGVDSTLKIQPAKLEDSAVYLCASSVGTVKSEQFFGPGTRLTVL.

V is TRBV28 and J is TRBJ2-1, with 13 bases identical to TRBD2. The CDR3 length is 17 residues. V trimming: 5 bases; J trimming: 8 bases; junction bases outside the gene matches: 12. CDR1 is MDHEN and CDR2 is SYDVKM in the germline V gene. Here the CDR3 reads CASSPKGLAGRGDEQFF. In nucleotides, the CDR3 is TGTGCCAGCAGTCCCAAGGGACTAGCGGGAAGAGGGGATGAGCAGTTCTTC.

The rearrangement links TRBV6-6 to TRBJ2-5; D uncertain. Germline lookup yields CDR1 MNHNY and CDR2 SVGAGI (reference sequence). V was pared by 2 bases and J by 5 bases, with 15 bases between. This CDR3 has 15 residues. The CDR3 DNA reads TGTGCCAGCAGTTACCGGGCCAAAAGGACGGAGACCCAGTACTTC. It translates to CASSYRAKRTETQYF.

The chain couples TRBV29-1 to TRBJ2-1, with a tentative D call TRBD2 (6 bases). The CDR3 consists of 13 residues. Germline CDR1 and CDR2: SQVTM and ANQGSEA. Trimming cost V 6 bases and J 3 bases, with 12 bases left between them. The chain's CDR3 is CSVGREIYNEQFF. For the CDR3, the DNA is TGCAGCGTGGGCCGGGAGATCTACAATGAGCAGTTCTTC.

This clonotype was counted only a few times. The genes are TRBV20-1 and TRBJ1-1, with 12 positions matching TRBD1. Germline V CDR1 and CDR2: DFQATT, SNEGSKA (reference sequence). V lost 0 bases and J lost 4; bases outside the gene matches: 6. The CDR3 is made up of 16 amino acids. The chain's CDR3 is CSARDRDRGRFTEAFF. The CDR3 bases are TGCAGTGCTAGAGATCGGGACAGGGGGCGATTCACTGAAGCTTTCTTT.

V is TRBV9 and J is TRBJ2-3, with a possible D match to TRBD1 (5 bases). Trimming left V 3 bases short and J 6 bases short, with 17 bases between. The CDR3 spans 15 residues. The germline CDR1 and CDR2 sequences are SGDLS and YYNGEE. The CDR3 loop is CASSEGLGPTDTQYF. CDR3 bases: TGTGCCAGCAGCGAGGGGTTGGGGCCCACGGATACGCAGTATTTT.

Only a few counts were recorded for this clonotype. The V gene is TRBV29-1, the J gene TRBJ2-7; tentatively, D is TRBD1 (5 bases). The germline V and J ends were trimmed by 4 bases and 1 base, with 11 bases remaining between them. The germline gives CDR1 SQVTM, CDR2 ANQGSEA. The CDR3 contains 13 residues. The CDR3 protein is CSVVGQGSYEQYF. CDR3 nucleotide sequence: TGCAGCGTTGTTGGGCAGGGTTCCTACGAGCAGTACTTC.

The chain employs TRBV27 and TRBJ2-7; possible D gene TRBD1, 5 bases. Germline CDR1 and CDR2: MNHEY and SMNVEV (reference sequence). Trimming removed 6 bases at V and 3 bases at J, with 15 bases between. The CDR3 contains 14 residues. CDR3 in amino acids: CASSPDRTYYEQYF. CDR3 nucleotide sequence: TGTGCCAGCAGCCCGGATCGGACATACTACGAGCAGTACTTC.

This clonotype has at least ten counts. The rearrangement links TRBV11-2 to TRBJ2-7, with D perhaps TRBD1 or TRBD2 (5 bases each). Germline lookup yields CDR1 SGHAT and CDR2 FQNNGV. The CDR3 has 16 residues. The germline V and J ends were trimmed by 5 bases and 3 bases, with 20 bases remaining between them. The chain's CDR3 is CASSPAPGTDLYEQYF. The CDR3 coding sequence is TGTGCCAGCAGCCCAGCCCCAGGGACGGACCTCTACGAGCAGTACTTC.

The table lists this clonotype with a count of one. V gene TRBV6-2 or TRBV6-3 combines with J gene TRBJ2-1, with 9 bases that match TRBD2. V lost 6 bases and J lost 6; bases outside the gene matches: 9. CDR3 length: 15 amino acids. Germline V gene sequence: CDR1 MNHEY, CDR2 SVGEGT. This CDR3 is CASSLRAGGSNEQFF. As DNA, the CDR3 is TGTGCCAGCAGCCTTCGAGCGGGAGGTAGCAATGAGCAGTTCTTC.

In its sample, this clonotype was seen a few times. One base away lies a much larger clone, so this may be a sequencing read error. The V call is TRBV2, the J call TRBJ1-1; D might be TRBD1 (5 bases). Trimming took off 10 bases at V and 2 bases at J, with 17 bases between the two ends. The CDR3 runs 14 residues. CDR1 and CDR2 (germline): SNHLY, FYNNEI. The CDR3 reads CANRTGRDNTEAFF. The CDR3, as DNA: TGTGCCAACAGGACGGGACGGGATAACACTGAAGCTTTCTTT.

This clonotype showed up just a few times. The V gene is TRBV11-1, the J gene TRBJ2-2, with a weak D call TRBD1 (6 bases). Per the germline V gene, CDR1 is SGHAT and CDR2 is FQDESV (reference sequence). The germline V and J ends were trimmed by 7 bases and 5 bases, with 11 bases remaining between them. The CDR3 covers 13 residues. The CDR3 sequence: CASTLRGTGELFF. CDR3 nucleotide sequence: TGTGCCAGCACCCTGAGGGGGACCGGGGAGCTGTTTTTT.

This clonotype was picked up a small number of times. CDR3 DNA: TGTGCCAGCAGTGCTAGCGCCAACACCGGGGAGCTGTTTTTT. Translation gives CASSASANTGELFF. The rearrangement uses TRBV6-2 or TRBV6-3 and TRBJ2-2, with D tentatively TRBD2 (6 bases). This CDR3 spans 14 amino acids. CDR1 MNHEY and CDR2 SVGEGT come from the germline V gene. V was clipped by 5 bases and J by 2 bases, with 9 bases between them.

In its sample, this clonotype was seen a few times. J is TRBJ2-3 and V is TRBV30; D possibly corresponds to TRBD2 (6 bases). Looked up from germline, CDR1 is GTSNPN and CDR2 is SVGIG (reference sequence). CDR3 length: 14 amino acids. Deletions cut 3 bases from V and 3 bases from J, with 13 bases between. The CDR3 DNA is TGTGCCTGGAGCAGTACGGGAGAAACAGATACGCAGTATTTT. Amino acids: CAWSSTGETDTQYF.

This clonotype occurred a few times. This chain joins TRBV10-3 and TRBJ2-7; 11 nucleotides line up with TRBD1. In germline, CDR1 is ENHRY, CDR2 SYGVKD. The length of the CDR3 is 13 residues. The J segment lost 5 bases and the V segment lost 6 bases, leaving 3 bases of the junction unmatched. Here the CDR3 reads CAIRTGQGDEQYF. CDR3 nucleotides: TGTGCCATCAGGACGGGACAGGGGGACGAGCAGTACTTC.

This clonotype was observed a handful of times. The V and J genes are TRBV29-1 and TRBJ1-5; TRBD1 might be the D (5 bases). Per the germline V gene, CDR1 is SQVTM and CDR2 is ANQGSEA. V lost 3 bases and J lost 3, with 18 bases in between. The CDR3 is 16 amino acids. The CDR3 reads CSVDSTGTKYNQPQHF. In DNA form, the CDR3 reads TGCAGCGTTGACAGTACCGGGACTAAATACAATCAGCCCCAGCATTTT.